This TCR beta chain was captured in a study of blood T cells in healthy people across ages. V was pared by 5 bases and J by 1 base, with 11 bases between. The CDR3 covers 15 residues. Then a second PCR, running roughly 7 to 11 cycles, was carried out with a sample-barcoded 5' primer and a J-beta primer mix. Each of the cDNA molecules was tagged by a template-switch adaptor with 12 random nucleotides. Each CDR3 protein gets one entry after TCRdb re-called the 5' RACE reads with MiXCR. The sample lists roughly 1,100,000 distinct CDR3 sequences, approximately 25% occurring once. Findings and limits, study-wide: Diversity was estimated from one million T cells, and these estimates were considered underestimates.

Concerning this clonotype itself: Its target is not known.

Those donating, healthy Caucasian individuals from Russia, were aged about 6 to 90. The same sample was also used in a study of T cells of mothers and their children. According to that study: Among related mother-child pairs, overlap was slightly higher than in unrelated pairs, though not significantly.

This clonotype was sampled from a girl aged 2-9 years in good health. J is TRBJ2-2 and V is TRBV12-3 or TRBV12-4, with D perhaps TRBD2 (5 bases). The sequenced sample was blood. The CDR3 is CASSQLGGNTGELFF. The DNA of the CDR3 is TGTGCCAGCAGTCAACTAGGAGGGAACACCGGGGAGCTGTTTTTT.